The next 13 T cell receptor beta chains were all read from a single sample in a study of cytomegalovirus exposure and HLA in healthy donors. The PCR was carried out with 60 Vbeta primers and 13 Jbeta primers. Sequencing was performed with immunoSEQ multiplex PCR; in TCRdb, only in-frame clones are kept and a portion is missing. Seen here are under 140,000 clones, over 65% observed once, and the top ten hold about an eighth. The sequencing input was PBMCs. The receptors here all came from a man aged 25 to 45 in good health and CMV-seropositive.

This clone showed up just once. J is TRBJ1-2 and V is TRBV19; 7 bases fit TRBD1. CDR3 length: 13 amino acids. CDR1 and CDR2 from the germline V gene are LNHDA and SQIVND (reference sequence). V dropped 4 bases and J dropped 1; count of bases not matched to a gene: 0. CDR3 sequence: CASSRQGNYGYTF. The CDR3 DNA sequence: TGTGCCAGTAGTAGACAGGGTAACTATGGCTACACCTTC.

The rearrangement joins TRBV28 to TRBJ1-1, with a tentative D call TRBD1 (5 bases). With 2 bases removed from V and 7 bases from J, the gap between germline ends came to 14 bases. Germline V CDR1 and CDR2: MDHEN, SYDVKM. The CDR3 has 14 residues. The CDR3, as DNA: TGTGCCAGCAGTTTAAAGGCCCAGGGAGGTGAAGCTTTCTTT. This sequence encodes CASSLKAQGGEAFF.

J is TRBJ1-5 and V is TRBV12-1; the listed D gene, TRBD1, was not tested against the DNA. TRBV12-1 is reported as a pseudogene. CDR3 size: 14 residues. The chain's CDR3 is CASSLGTGSQPQHF. CDR3 nucleotide sequence: TGTGCCAGCAGCCTCGGGACAGGGTCTCAGCCCCAGCATTTT.

The rearrangement joins TRBV7-9 to TRBJ2-1; TRBD2 matches at 11 bases. Losses at the gene ends were 3 bases for V and 6 bases for J; bases not matched to a gene: 7. Germline values: CDR1 SEHNR, CDR2 FQNEAQ (reference sequence). CDR3 length: 16 residues. This chain's CDR3 is CASSFPSSGGPNEQFF. DNA for the CDR3: TGTGCCAGCAGCTTTCCGTCTAGCGGGGGGCCCAATGAGCAGTTCTTC.

The chain links TRBV28 to TRBJ2-7; D uncertain. V was cut by 3 bases and J by 2 bases, with 5 bases left in between. Per the germline V gene, CDR1 is MDHEN and CDR2 is SYDVKM. This CDR3 has 12 amino acids. In DNA, the CDR3 is TGTGCCAGCAGTTTTCAAACCTACGAGCAGTACTTC. Amino acid sequence: CASSFQTYEQYF.

This clone showed up just a few times. The chain uses TRBV6-5 and TRBJ1-1; D may be TRBD1 (6 bases). Deletions cut 6 bases from V and 1 base from J, with 15 bases between. The CDR3 loop spans 15 amino acids. Germline V gene lookup returns CDR1 MNHEY and CDR2 SVGAGI. The CDR3 DNA follows: TGTGCCAGCAGCCGACCGGGACAAGGGAACACTGAAGCTTTCTTT. The encoded protein is CASSRPGQGNTEAFF.

The rearrangement joins TRBV9 to TRBJ2-7, with 7 bases fitting TRBD2. The V segment lost 0 bases and the J segment 4 bases; nucleotides outside the gene matches: 4. Germline CDR1 reads SGDLS; CDR2 reads YYNGEE. This CDR3 is built from 14 residues. CDR3 nucleotides: TGTGCCAGCAGCGTAGGACTAGCCGGGTACGAGCAGTACTTC. Translating it yields CASSVGLAGYEQYF.

CDR3 in DNA: TGCGCCAGCAGCTTGGAAGGACTAGCGGTAGATACGCAGTATTTT. Encoded protein: CASSLEGLAVDTQYF. This chain joins TRBV5-1 and TRBJ2-3; 10 nucleotides line up with TRBD2. Looked up from germline, CDR1 is SGHRS and CDR2 is YFSETQ. Trimming at V came to 0 bases and at J to 5 bases, leaving 3 bases not matched to a gene. This CDR3 contains 15 residues.

In its sample, this clone was seen a few times. The J gene is TRBJ2-4, the V gene TRBV5-6; 7 nucleotides agree with TRBD2. Germline values: CDR1 SGHDT, CDR2 YYEEEE. CDR3 length equals 14 residues. Trimming removed 3 bases from V and 4 bases from J; junction bases left unmatched: 4. Written as DNA, the CDR3 is TGTGCCAGCAGCTGGTTCGGGGGGAAAAACATTCAGTACTTC. It codes for CASSWFGGKNIQYF. Full variable domain (outside the CDR3, taken from reference TRBV5-6 and TRBJ2-4): DAGVTQSPTHLIKTRGQQVTLRCSPKSGHDTVSWYQQALGQGPQFIFQYYEEEERQRGNFPDRFSGHQFPNYSSELNVNALLLGDSALYLCASSWFGGKNIQYFGAGTRLSVL.

The V gene is TRBV12-5, the J gene TRBJ1-6; weak D call: TRBD1 (5 bases). The germline V and J ends were trimmed by 3 bases and 7 bases, with 16 bases remaining between them. This CDR3 has 16 amino acids. The germline CDR1 and CDR2 sequences are LGHNT and FRNRAP. CDR3 sequence reads: CASGFGHLYPNSPLHF. The CDR3 region has the DNA TGTGCTAGTGGTTTCGGACATCTCTACCCAAATTCACCCCTCCACTTT.

This rearrangement joins TRBV7-8 to TRBJ1-1; D is unresolved. The CDR3 loop spans 14 amino acids. The ends were cut back, 5 bases at V and 0 bases at J, with 10 bases in the middle. Germline assignment: CDR1 SGHVS and CDR2 FQNEAQ. The CDR3 region is CASSRTRVNTEAFF. The CDR3 DNA sequence: TGTGCCAGCAGCCGGACTCGGGTGAACACTGAAGCTTTCTTT.

The V and J genes are TRBV30 and TRBJ1-1; D not resolved. With 0 bases removed from V and 5 bases from J, the gap between germline ends came to 7 bases. This CDR3 contains 12 residues. Germline CDR1 and CDR2: GTSNPN and SVGIG (reference sequence). The CDR3 coding sequence is TGTGCCTGGAGTGTTTACAAAACTGAAGCTTTCTTT. Its protein product is CAWSVYKTEAFF.

J is TRBJ1-2 and V is TRBV7-9, with unresolved D. CDR1 and CDR2 from the germline V gene are SEHNR and FQNEAQ (reference sequence). V lost 1 base, J lost 8 bases, and 11 bases lay in between. The CDR3 is 13 residues long. In DNA form, the CDR3 reads TGTGCCAGCAGCTTAGTGGGAGTGGAAGGCTACACCTTC. Translating it yields CASSLVGVEGYTF.